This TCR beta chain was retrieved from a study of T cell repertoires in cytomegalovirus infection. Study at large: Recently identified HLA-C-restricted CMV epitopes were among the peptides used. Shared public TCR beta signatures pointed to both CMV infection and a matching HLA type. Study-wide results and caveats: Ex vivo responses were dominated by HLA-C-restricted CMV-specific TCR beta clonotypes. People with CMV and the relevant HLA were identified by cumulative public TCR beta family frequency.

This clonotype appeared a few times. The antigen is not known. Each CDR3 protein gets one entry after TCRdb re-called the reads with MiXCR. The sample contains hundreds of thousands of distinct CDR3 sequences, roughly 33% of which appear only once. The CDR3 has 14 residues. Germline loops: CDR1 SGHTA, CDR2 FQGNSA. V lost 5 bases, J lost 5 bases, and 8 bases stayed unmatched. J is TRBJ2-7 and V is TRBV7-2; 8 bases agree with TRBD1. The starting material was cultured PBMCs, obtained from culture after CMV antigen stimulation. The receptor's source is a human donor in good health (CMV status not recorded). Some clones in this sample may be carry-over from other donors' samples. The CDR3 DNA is TGTGCCAGCAGCCAACGGACAGGGAGAAACGAGCAGTACTTC. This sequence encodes CASSQRTGRNEQYF.